This T cell receptor beta chain derives from a study of blood T cell repertoires in COVID-19. Looking at the study overall: Spain, Italy and the United States supplied samples that represented acute and convalescent COVID-19.

Profiled with immunoSEQ multiplex PCR; TCRdb holds only in-frame clones, not every one. The repertoire holds about 200,000 clones, around four fifths seen once, with about 5.6% in the top ten. This clone was seen at least ten times. Seattle patients were enrolled during active infection and followed longitudinally. Between the trimmed V and J ends, which lost 3 bases and 6 bases, there was a span of 5 bases. This CDR3 comprises 10 residues. The V gene's germline CDR1 is DFQATT and CDR2 SNEGSKA (reference sequence). This clonotype originated in a woman aged 65 to 85 with COVID-19, enrolled during active disease. The gene calls are TRBV20-1 and TRBJ1-2; D remains unclear. Sequences were obtained from peripheral blood. The CDR3 sequence: CSASRDGYTF. The CDR3 bases are TGCAGTGCTAGCCGAGATGGCTACACCTTC.